Given below is one T cell receptor beta chain in context. Its antigen is not identified. Vbeta (60) and Jbeta (13) primers were used in the PCR. Assay used: immunoSEQ multiplex PCR; TCRdb lists only in-frame clones, some missing. The table shows some 110,000 clones, with less than 85% occurring only once. The entry originates in a study of cytomegalovirus exposure and HLA in healthy donors. At the level of the study: There were about 86 million unique TCRs (from HLA-typed donors) in an early data release.

Study observations and caveats: The authors later found HLA-associated TCR beta chains more clonally expanded than equally common others. Reportedly, fewer N-insertions than the approximately 680-donor mean appeared in an Asian-associated ancestry cluster in a later analysis.

Germline CDR1 and CDR2: MNHNS and SASEGT. This CDR3 is 14 amino acids long. V shed 6 bases, J shed 10 bases, and the junction held 12 bases outside the gene matches. The chain combines TRBV6-1 with TRBJ2-1; TRBD1 agrees at 7 bases. The specimen was PBMCs. This clonotype was sampled from a middle-aged man in good health and CMV-seropositive. The CDR3 sequence is CASRVTGVRKEQFF. For the CDR3, the DNA is TGTGCCAGCAGGGTAACAGGGGTACGGAAGGAGCAGTTCTTC.